This T cell receptor (beta chain) was captured by sequencing in a study of T cells in Graves' hyperthyroidism and ophthalmopathy. Overall study results and limits: Researchers report that a 13 V-J model separated ophthalmopathy from stable hyperthyroidism. Ophthalmopathy prediction by the model preceded onset by a median about 6 months.

Amplification of TCR beta CDR3 regions was performed using RNA transcripts as template. The HTBI primer set was used in a first-round RT-PCR of the TCR CDR3. TCRdb fed the multiplex PCR reads into MiXCR, producing one record per CDR3 protein. The sample lists fewer than 750,000 distinct CDR3 sequences; about 15% were seen once. For this clonotype: Its target is not known.

Disease lasting under 3 months, a NOSPECS grade of at least 4, and a Clinical Activity Score of at least 3 were features of the ophthalmopathy patients. Every diagnosis used clinical symptoms, serum thyroxine and TRAb, thyroid ultrasound and orbital computed tomography. The CDR3 runs to 13 residues. Trimming at V came to 5 bases and at J to 7 bases, leaving 7 bases not matched to a gene. Germline CDR1 and CDR2: SEHNR and FQNEAQ (reference sequence). The material sequenced was blood. The receptor's source is a woman aged 40 to 50 with Graves' ophthalmopathy. The V call is TRBV7-9, the J call TRBJ2-5, with TRBD2 matching 7 bases. In DNA form, the CDR3 reads TGTGCCAGCAGCCCGGGGGGACTGGGGACCCAGTACTTC. Its protein product is CASSPGGLGTQYF.